This record covers a single T cell receptor (beta chain). RNA transcripts served as the template for amplifying TCR beta CDR3 regions. A first-round RT-PCR of the TCR CDR3 used the HTBI primer set. Each CDR3 protein is one row after TCRdb ran MiXCR on the multiplex PCR reads. The sample has 250,000 to 350,000 distinct CDR3 sequences; approximately 23% are singletons. V lost 5 bases and J 5 bases, leaving 10 bases between the germline ends. The CDR3 covers 13 residues. Germline assignment: CDR1 SGHAT and CDR2 FQNNGV. These data are taken from a study of T cells in Graves' hyperthyroidism and ophthalmopathy. Overall study context: Peripheral blood samples were taken at initial diagnosis, prior to any treatment.

Exclusion of patients followed from uncontrolled infection, other autoimmune disease, pregnancy or lactation. The PBMCs were sourced from fresh peripheral blood (about 10 ml). The receptor was derived from a man aged 25-45 years with Graves' ophthalmopathy. The chain couples TRBV11-2 to TRBJ2-1; D is uncertain. Sequenced input: blood. DNA for the CDR3: TGTGCCAGCAGCCGGGCACCGGACAATGAGCAGTTCTTC. Protein product: CASSRAPDNEQFF.